This T cell receptor beta chain was captured by sequencing in a study of blood T cell repertoires in COVID-19 (TCRdb year 2020). The study in broad terms: Collaborator samples came from the United States, Italy and Spain and covered acute and convalescent phases of COVID-19. The repertoires were released in a freely available public database meant as a resource for research on the immune response to SARS-CoV-2. Where available, HLA class I and class II types were obtained from metadata supplied by the sample provider rather than from assay-based typing. Samples came from the ongoing ImmuneRACE study (first 160 participants) plus 1,254 subjects from 6 global collaborators. The sample metadata nearly always contained a de-identified subject ID, COVID-19 status, age in years and sex. Subjects who had been exposed to COVID-19, were actively infected with it, or had recovered from it provided the deeply sampled blood TCRbeta repertoires that made up the dataset. The prospective study material was composed of cDNA or gDNA derived from T cells, B-cell-depleted T cells, or PBMCs.

The collaborating institutions used their own protocols to collect whole blood in K2EDTA tubes. For TCRbeta analysis, collaborators shipped samples as frozen whole blood, isolated PBMCs, or DNA extracted from either of those sample types. Looking up the germline V gene yields CDR1 MGHRA and CDR2 YSYEKL. Counted from cysteine to phenylalanine, this CDR3 has 14 amino acids. Here the CDR3 DNA is all that survives: 42 bases in frame from base 1. The trim is 3 bases for V and 4 bases for J, with a gap of 12 bases between the germline ends. Comments on this clone: Its antigen target is currently unknown. One base away there is no much larger clone; base qualities are not given.

General study outcomes and caveats: The quantity of clinical and demographic metadata differed by source and by participant and was supplied without curation.

TCRbeta CDR3 regions were amplified from genomic DNA by means of the immunoSEQ Assay, a bias-controlled multiplex PCR. The authors' pipeline ran thus. The number of nucleated cells in each sample was estimated by amplification of reference gene primers within the assay. To quantify the absolute abundance of each unique TCRbeta CDR3 rearrangement, sequence reads were collapsed and filtered. For each sample, productive Simpson clonality was calculated as the square root of Simpson's diversity index across productive rearrangements. The table was pulled from immuneACCESS by TCRdb, which kept in-frame rearrangements only. Such tables lose some clones; where checked, under half of the loss comes from unresolved V genes, and the rest has no known cause. That table is the source of V, J and clone size, and D and trimming were worked out from the DNA. A total of around 11,000 clones appear in this sample, about 85% of them only once. Clones ranked in the top ten supply roughly 25% of the sample.

The source is a man younger than 45 with active or convalescent COVID-19. Material for sequencing was peripheral blood. This sequence uses TRBV4-1 and TRBJ1-1; the D segment could be TRBD1, given 6 matching bases. The CDR3 loop reads CASSQARGGTEAFF. The nucleotide sequence reads TGCGCCAGCAGCCAGGCCAGGGGCGGCACTGAAGCTTTCTTT.